A single sample is the source of the 21 T cell receptor beta chains below, sequenced in a study of cytomegalovirus exposure and HLA in healthy donors. The PCR made use of 60 Vbeta and 13 Jbeta primers. Assay: immunoSEQ multiplex PCR; the TCRdb copy retains only in-frame clones and omits some. The table has more than 100,000 clones, around 70% seen once. Sequencing was done on a sample of PBMCs. All receptors come from a woman in her thirties or forties in good health and CMV-seropositive.

This clone was detected only a few times. This chain joins TRBV10-3 and TRBJ1-1, with no clear D. V lost 10 bases and J lost 2, with 17 bases in between. Germline V gene sequence: CDR1 ENHRY, CDR2 SYGVKD. The CDR3 length is 14 residues. The CDR3 DNA follows: TGTGCCACCCAACCCCAACTGATCAACACTGAAGCTTTCTTT. Translation: CATQPQLINTEAFF.

The gene calls are TRBV4-1 and TRBJ1-2; TRBD1 matches 9 bases. There are 15 residues in the CDR3. Germline V gene data show CDR1 as MGHRA and CDR2 as YSYEKL. V shed 4 bases, J shed 4 bases, and the junction held 7 bases outside the gene matches. This chain's CDR3 is CASSPTGGAGYGYTF. CDR3 in DNA: TGCGCCAGCAGCCCAACAGGGGGCGCTGGCTATGGCTACACCTTC.

This clone appeared a few times. This rearrangement joins TRBV23-1 to TRBJ2-2; TRBD1 matches at 7 bases. TRBV23-1 is recorded as an ORF, its role being uncertain. This CDR3 is 17 amino acids long. Trimming removed 7 bases from V and 2 bases from J; junction bases left unmatched: 13. Here the CDR3 reads CASIHPTPGGNTGELFF. In DNA, the CDR3 is TGCGCCAGCATACACCCAACGCCAGGGGGTAACACCGGGGAGCTGTTTTTT.

V usage is TRBV4-2 and J usage is TRBJ2-3; tentative D call: TRBD2 (6 bases). The CDR3 extends over 12 amino acids. Germline CDR1 reads LGHNA; CDR2 reads YNFKEQ. In DNA form, the CDR3 reads TGTGCTTCGGGGGACAGCACAGATACGCAGTATTTT. Its protein is CASGDSTDTQYF.

This clone was counted a few times. This rearrangement joins TRBV27 to TRBJ1-5; D is possibly TRBD1 (5 bases). V lost 10 bases and J 7 bases, leaving 11 bases between the germline ends. This CDR3 is built from 11 residues. The germline gives CDR1 MNHEY, CDR2 SMNVEV (reference sequence). The CDR3 coding sequence is TGTGCCACAGGGAATTGGCAGCCCCAGCATTTT. Translating it yields CATGNWQPQHF.

The chain links TRBV9 to TRBJ1-3, with D possibly TRBD1 on 6 matching bases. The CDR3 consists of 14 residues. Trimming pared 4 bases from V and 1 base from J, leaving 9 bases between. CDR1 and CDR2 from the germline V gene are SGDLS and YYNGEE. The CDR3 region has the DNA TGTGCCAGCAGCTCAACAGGGTCTGGAAACACCATATATTTT. Amino acid sequence: CASSSTGSGNTIYF.

V and J are TRBV6-5 and TRBJ2-7; no reliable D call. V dropped 2 bases and J dropped 5 bases, with 7 bases sitting between them. Germline V gene sequence: CDR1 MNHEY, CDR2 SVGAGI. The CDR3 has 12 residues. CDR3 residues: CASSYGGNEQYF. In DNA, the CDR3 is TGTGCCAGCAGTTACGGCGGAAACGAGCAGTACTTC.

The chain links TRBV7-2 to TRBJ2-1; 13 bases are a match to TRBD2. CDR1 and CDR2 from the germline V gene are SGHTA and FQGNSA. The CDR3 contains 19 residues. Trimming cost V 4 bases and J 6 bases; bases outside gene matches: 15. The CDR3 reads CASSSTSGGAVSGSNEQFF. The CDR3 DNA is TGTGCCAGCAGCTCCACTAGCGGGGGGGCAGTCTCGGGTTCCAATGAGCAGTTCTTC. Based on the CDR3 plus reference TRBV7-2 and TRBJ2-1, the full variable domain is GAGVSQSPSNKVTEKGKDVELRCDPISGHTALYWYRQSLGQGLEFLIYFQGNSAPDKSGLPSDRFSAERTGGSVSTLTIQRTQQEDSAVYLCASSSTSGGAVSGSNEQFFGPGTRLTVL.

The V gene is TRBV13, the J gene TRBJ2-7, with D unclear. The germline gives CDR1 PRHDT, CDR2 FYEKMQ (reference sequence). V was shortened by 4 bases and J by 3 bases, with 4 bases between the two germline ends. This CDR3 contains 11 residues. The chain's CDR3 is CASSSNYEQYF. The CDR3 DNA sequence: TGTGCCAGCAGCTCCAACTACGAGCAGTACTTC.

The rearrangement uses TRBV4-3 and TRBJ2-7; TRBD1 agrees at 7 bases. Trimming removed 0 bases from V and 1 base from J; junction bases left unmatched: 9. Per the germline V gene, CDR1 is LGHNA and CDR2 is YSLEER. The CDR3 consists of 17 residues. In DNA, the CDR3 is TGCGCCAGCAGCCAAGATCTTCACAGGGGACCGTCCTACGAGCAGTACTTC. Translated, it gives CASSQDLHRGPSYEQYF.

The CDR3 loop reads CASSRGQMNTEAFF. The CDR3 coding sequence is TGCGCCAGCAGCCGTGGGCAAATGAACACTGAAGCTTTCTTT. The rearrangement uses TRBV4-1 and TRBJ1-1; no firm D call. This CDR3 has 14 amino acids. V gave up 4 bases and J gave up 0 bases, with 9 bases separating them. The germline CDR1 and CDR2 sequences are MGHRA and YSYEKL.

The gene calls are TRBV21-1 and TRBJ1-2. TRBV21-1 is assigned pseudogene status. The CDR3 spans 15 residues. CDR3 loop: CASSKVEGQGYGYTF. The CDR3 region has the DNA TGTGCCAGCAGCAAAGTGGAGGGGCAGGGCTATGGCTACACCTTC.

V usage is TRBV6-5 and J usage is TRBJ2-7, with D tentatively TRBD1 (6 bases). With 5 bases removed from V and 4 bases from J, the gap between germline ends came to 18 bases. The CDR3 consists of 15 residues. Germline lookup yields CDR1 MNHEY and CDR2 SVGAGI. The chain's CDR3 is CASSTTGLTTYEQYF. The CDR3 DNA reads TGTGCCAGCAGTACAACAGGGTTAACCACATACGAGCAGTACTTC.

The chain combines TRBV4-1 with TRBJ1-1; D not certain. Germline V gives CDR1 MGHRA, CDR2 YSYEKL. V was trimmed by 1 base and J by 4 bases, leaving 4 bases between them. The CDR3 covers 12 residues. CDR3 sequence reads: CASSQGLTEAFF. CDR3 bases: TGCGCCAGCAGCCAAGGTCTCACTGAAGCTTTCTTT.

This clone appeared a few times. The chain carries TRBV6-1 and TRBJ2-7; no definite D call. The germline V and J ends were trimmed by 6 bases and 6 bases, with 12 bases remaining between them. This CDR3 contains 12 residues. Germline V gene lookup returns CDR1 MNHNS and CDR2 SASEGT. The CDR3, as DNA: TGTGCCAGCAGAACAGTTCCCGGCGAGCAGTACTTC. Residues: CASRTVPGEQYF.

V gene TRBV5-1 combines with J gene TRBJ2-3; 7 nucleotides line up with TRBD1. The CDR3 is 16 residues long. Germline loops: CDR1 SGHRS, CDR2 YFSETQ. The J segment lost 1 base and the V segment lost 0 bases, leaving 5 bases of the junction unmatched. In nucleotides, the CDR3 is TGCGCCAGCAGCTTGGGGGGTCAGGGGGGCACAGATACGCAGTATTTT. Translated, it gives CASSLGGQGGTDTQYF.

The chain recombines TRBV29-1 with TRBJ1-2; 7 bases are a match to TRBD1. This CDR3 comprises 13 residues. V shed 0 bases, J shed 8 bases, and the junction held 6 bases outside the gene matches. Germline values: CDR1 SQVTM, CDR2 ANQGSEA. The CDR3 region has the DNA TGCAGCGTTGAAGATGAAGGGGGCTGGGGCTACACCTTC. It specifies CSVEDEGGWGYTF. Together with reference TRBV29-1 and TRBJ1-2, the CDR3 gives the full variable domain: SAVISQKPSRDICQRGTSLTIQCQVDSQVTMMFWYRQQPGQSLTLIATANQGSEATYESGFVIDKFPISRPNLTFSTLTVSNMSPEDSSIYLCSVEDEGGWGYTFGSGTRLTVV.

The chain employs TRBV5-1 and TRBJ1-2, with a possible D match to TRBD1 (6 bases). The CDR3 runs 15 residues. V shed 3 bases and J shed 4 bases, with 16 bases lying between them. CDR1 is SGHRS and CDR2 is YFSETQ in the germline V gene. In nucleotides, the CDR3 is TGCGCCAGCAGCTCGGGGGGGGGCATGGGCTATGGCTACACCTTC. This encodes CASSSGGGMGYGYTF.

V usage is TRBV6-5 and J usage is TRBJ2-6; D is undetermined. Trimming stripped 2 bases from V and 0 bases from J, with 8 bases between. The V gene's germline CDR1 is MNHEY and CDR2 SVGAGI. The CDR3 sequence is 16 residues long. CDR3 amino acids: CASSYSVSSGANVLTF. DNA of the CDR3: TGTGCCAGCAGTTACAGTGTGAGCTCTGGGGCCAACGTCCTGACTTTC.

This chain connects TRBV16 to TRBJ1-1; D gene ambiguous. Between the trimmed V and J ends, which lost 1 base and 1 base, there was a span of 10 bases. Germline assignment: CDR1 KGHSY and CDR2 FQNENV. CDR3 length equals 15 residues. CDR3 nucleotides: TGTGCCAGCAGCCAATTAACTATAACGAACACTGAAGCTTTCTTT. Translation: CASSQLTITNTEAFF.

The chain employs TRBV9 and TRBJ1-3; tentative D call: TRBD1 (6 bases). V was pared by 3 bases and J by 0 bases, with 10 bases between. The CDR3 runs 15 residues. CDR1 is SGDLS and CDR2 is YYNGEE in the germline V gene. The CDR3 DNA reads TGTGCCAGCAGCGAGGGGGGGAGCTCTGGAAACACCATATATTTT. Encoded protein: CASSEGGSSGNTIYF.